A single sample is the source of the 28 T cell receptor beta chains below, sequenced in a study of T-cell reconstitution after alpha-beta-depleted transplantation in children. Unique molecular identifiers featured in how the TCRbeta library was prepared. Each CDR3 protein gets one entry after TCRdb re-called the PCR reads with MiXCR. The sample holds approximately 490,000 distinct CDR3 sequences; 12% are singletons and the top ten take about 5%. The source was PBMCs from the stem cell graft donor, collected from the stem cell graft. The receptor source for this set is a human donor who donated a stem cell graft to a child with combined immunodeficiency.

The V and J genes are TRBV7-2 and TRBJ1-1; D ambiguous. Trimming took 0 bases from V and 5 from J, leaving 7 bases between them. This CDR3 region has 13 residues. Per germline, CDR1 SGHTA and CDR2 FQGNSA. The CDR3, as DNA: TGTGCCAGCAGCTTAGCATCCGAAACTGAAGCTTTCTTT. Encoded protein: CASSLASETEAFF.

This clonotype was found many times. This chain joins TRBV5-1 and TRBJ1-6; D possibly corresponds to TRBD1 (6 bases). This CDR3 has 17 amino acids. V lost 5 bases, J lost 7 bases, and 22 bases lay in between. In germline, CDR1 is SGHRS, CDR2 YFSETQ. DNA for the CDR3: TGCGCCAGCAGGTTAAGCCCGAGAAACAGGGCGAATTCACCCCTCCACTTT. Protein product: CASRLSPRNRANSPLHF.

This clonotype has just a few counts. The V gene is TRBV7-2, the J gene TRBJ2-3; D is unclear. V gave up 3 bases and J gave up 3 bases, with 10 bases separating them. CDR3 length equals 14 residues. The germline CDR1 and CDR2 sequences are SGHTA and FQGNSA. CDR3 sequence: CASSFTARTDTQYF. The DNA of the CDR3 is TGTGCCAGCAGCTTCACCGCCCGGACAGATACGCAGTATTTT.

This clonotype occurred many times. The chain has TRBV29-1 and TRBJ2-4; D perhaps matches TRBD1 (5 bases). Trimming pared 3 bases from V and 7 bases from J, leaving 7 bases between. This CDR3 spans 11 amino acids. Germline CDR1 SQVTM, CDR2 ANQGSEA. Written as DNA, the CDR3 is TGCAGCGTTGAGGGGCGGAACATTCAGTACTTC. It yields the protein CSVEGRNIQYF.

This clonotype was counted only a few times. The chain uses TRBV29-1 and TRBJ2-7, with a tentative D call TRBD1 (5 bases). Germline lookup yields CDR1 SQVTM and CDR2 ANQGSEA. The CDR3 sequence is 13 residues long. V dropped 3 bases and J dropped 1 base, with 10 bases sitting between them. The CDR3 DNA reads as TGCAGCGTTGAGACAGATCAGTCCTACGAGCAGTACTTC. Translation: CSVETDQSYEQYF.

This clonotype has more than one count but fewer than ten. The chain recombines TRBV15 with TRBJ1-1, with unresolved D. Germline loops: CDR1 LNHNV, CDR2 YYDKDF (reference sequence). The CDR3 extends over 12 amino acids. V was clipped by 2 bases and J by 2 bases, with 3 bases between them. CDR3 residues: CATSRRNTEAFF. CDR3 coding DNA: TGTGCCACCAGCAGAAGAAACACTGAAGCTTTCTTT.

The chain uses TRBV4-3 and TRBJ2-7; 12 nucleotides align to TRBD1. The V and J ends lost 5 bases and 3 bases, in that order; junction bases with no gene match: 5. Germline V gene data show CDR1 as LGHNA and CDR2 as YSLEER. The CDR3 runs 15 residues. This CDR3 reads CASSGGTGGIYEQYF. The CDR3 region has the DNA TGCGCCAGCAGCGGGGGGACAGGGGGCATCTACGAGCAGTACTTC.

The V gene is TRBV3-1, the J gene TRBJ2-7; D is uncertain. This CDR3 is built from 15 residues. Germline CDR1 reads LGHDT; CDR2 reads YNNKEL (reference sequence). Trimming stripped 4 bases from V and 6 bases from J, with 19 bases between. DNA of the CDR3: TGTGCCAGCAGCCCCAACCTACTACCCACCGTCGAGCAGTACTTC. Its translation is CASSPNLLPTVEQYF.

This clonotype appeared once. J is TRBJ1-1 and V is TRBV6-1; D may be TRBD1 (6 bases). Germline CDR1 and CDR2: MNHNS and SASEGT. Trimming left V 5 bases short and J 1 base short, with 17 bases between. The CDR3 is 16 residues long. This CDR3 is CASSRTVPVGNTEAFF. The CDR3 bases are TGTGCCAGCAGTAGGACAGTTCCTGTCGGGAACACTGAAGCTTTCTTT.

This clonotype was seen more than once but under ten times. This CDR3 is CASTTGLEQYF. DNA of the CDR3: TGTGCCAGCACCACGGGTCTCGAGCAGTACTTC. This rearrangement joins TRBV6-2 or TRBV6-3 to TRBJ2-7; no reliable D call. V lost 7 bases and J 6 bases, leaving 10 bases between the germline ends. There are 11 residues in the CDR3. Germline V gene sequence: CDR1 MNHEY, CDR2 SVGEGT.

A word on this clonotype: The junction and the germline gene differ at one end; a read error may be behind it. The chain recombines TRBV4-3 with TRBJ2-7; TRBD2 agrees at 10 bases. Germline CDR1 LGHNA, CDR2 YSLEER. The CDR3 runs 16 residues. This CDR3 is CASQLDYLAGGYEQNF. Written as DNA, the CDR3 is TGCGCCAGCCAACTAGATTATTTAGCGGGGGGCTACGAGCAGAACTTC.

The V call is TRBV12-3 or TRBV12-4, the J call TRBJ2-1; weak D call: TRBD1 (5 bases). Deletions cut 5 bases from V and 11 bases from J, with 16 bases between. This CDR3 comprises 13 residues. The CDR3 is CASSNGQQRQQFF. CDR3 DNA: TGTGCCAGCAGTAACGGACAACAGAGGCAGCAGTTCTTC.

Ten or more counts support this clonotype. The chain recombines TRBV9 with TRBJ2-3, with TRBD2 identical over 10 bases. The CDR3 contains 15 residues. CDR1 and CDR2 from the germline V gene are SGDLS and YYNGEE. Trimming cost V 4 bases and J 5 bases; bases outside gene matches: 7. In DNA, the CDR3 is TGTGCCAGCAGCTCCACTAGCGGGGTGGGAGATACGCAGTATTTT. This encodes CASSSTSGVGDTQYF. Full variable domain (outside the CDR3, taken from reference TRBV9 and TRBJ2-3): DSGVTQTPKHLITATGQRVTLRCSPRSGDLSVYWYQQSLDQGLQFLIQYYNGEERAKGNILERFSAQQFPDLHSELNLSSLELGDSALYFCASSSTSGVGDTQYFGPGTRLTVL.

This clonotype was observed many times. The V and J genes are TRBV7-2 and TRBJ2-7, with 8 bases identical to TRBD2. The V gene's germline CDR1 is SGHTA and CDR2 FQGNSA. The CDR3 loop spans 14 amino acids. V lost 1 base, J lost 7 bases, and 6 bases stayed unmatched. CDR3 amino acids: CASSLGGSGEEQYF. The CDR3 bases are TGTGCCAGCAGCTTAGGTGGTAGCGGGGAAGAGCAGTACTTC.

At least ten counts were recorded for this clonotype. The rearrangement uses TRBV7-2 and TRBJ2-1, with 9 bases fitting TRBD1. There are 15 residues in the CDR3. The V gene end was trimmed by 4 bases and the J gene end by 2 bases; junction bases not matched to a gene: 3. Germline V lookup: CDR1 SGHTA, CDR2 FQGNSA. The CDR3 loop reads CASSSGTGPYNEQFF. Here the CDR3 DNA reads TGTGCCAGCAGCTCCGGGACAGGGCCCTACAATGAGCAGTTCTTC.

This clonotype was counted many times. This chain links TRBV4-3 with TRBJ2-4, with 9 bases aligning to TRBD2. There are 18 residues in the CDR3. The V segment lost 1 base and the J segment 3 bases; nucleotides outside the gene matches: 10. The germline CDR1 and CDR2 sequences are LGHNA and YSLEER. The CDR3 DNA follows: TGCGCCAGCAGCCAAGCCTTTCCTAGCGGGGAGAGCAAAAACATTCAGTACTTC. Its translation is CASSQAFPSGESKNIQYF.

This clonotype was seen a handful of times. The V call is TRBV2, the J call TRBJ2-7; no firm D call. V dropped 3 bases and J dropped 0 bases, with 15 bases sitting between them. This CDR3 spans 16 amino acids. Germline CDR1 is SNHLY and CDR2 is FYNNEI. The CDR3 DNA reads TGTGCCAGCAGTGATCCTAAGTCCGTCAGCTCCTACGAGCAGTACTTC. Its protein is CASSDPKSVSSYEQYF.

This clonotype showed up just a few times. The rearrangement links TRBV25-1 to TRBJ2-7; 11 positions agree with TRBD1. With V trimmed by 6 bases and J by 0 bases, 7 bases remained unmatched. From germline, CDR1 is MGHDK and CDR2 SYGVNS. This CDR3 spans 16 amino acids. The CDR3, as DNA: TGTGCCAGCAGCAGGACAGGGGGCCCTCCCTCCTACGAGCAGTACTTC. It specifies CASSRTGGPPSYEQYF.

A few counts support this clonotype. The V and J genes are TRBV7-9 and TRBJ2-1; 7 nucleotides line up with TRBD2. The CDR3 totals 17 residues. Germline V CDR1 and CDR2: SEHNR, FQNEAQ (reference sequence). J lost 8 bases, V lost 4 bases, and 17 bases had no gene match. The CDR3 sequence is CASSYITGRGLGDEQFF. The CDR3 DNA follows: TGTGCCAGCAGCTATATTACGGGGAGGGGCCTCGGCGATGAGCAGTTCTTC.

J is TRBJ2-5 and V is TRBV11-1; the match to TRBD2 covers 12 bases. Germline CDR1 reads SGHAT; CDR2 reads FQDESV (reference sequence). This CDR3 spans 18 amino acids. The V and J ends lost 3 bases and 5 bases, in that order; junction bases with no gene match: 13. The CDR3 spells CASSLLAGGPFERETQYF. Here the CDR3 DNA reads TGTGCCAGCAGCTTGCTAGCGGGGGGGCCGTTCGAGCGCGAGACCCAGTACTTC.

This clonotype was found many times. The rearrangement joins TRBV29-1 to TRBJ2-2; D possibly matches TRBD1 or TRBD2 (6 bases each). The CDR3 runs 12 residues. V lost 4 bases to trimming and J lost 6 bases, with 9 bases between them. The germline V gene has CDR1 SQVTM and CDR2 ANQGSEA. Here the CDR3 reads CSVVGGSGELFF. The CDR3 nucleotides are TGCAGCGTTGTAGGGGGGTCCGGGGAGCTGTTTTTT.

This clonotype occurred many times. The chain recombines TRBV11-1 with TRBJ2-7, with a tentative D call TRBD1 (6 bases). The V end was cut by 7 bases, the J end by 1 base, with 14 bases between. The CDR3 totals 14 residues. Looked up from germline, CDR1 is SGHAT and CDR2 is FQDESV (reference sequence). DNA of the CDR3: TGTGCCAGCACGGATAGGGGGATATCCTACGAGCAGTACTTC. Translation: CASTDRGISYEQYF.

This clonotype was observed a few times. The J gene is TRBJ1-1, the V gene TRBV29-1, with D unresolved. Between the trimmed V and J ends, which lost 3 bases and 1 base, there was a span of 9 bases. Per germline, CDR1 SQVTM and CDR2 ANQGSEA. The CDR3 contains 13 residues. The CDR3 DNA sequence: TGCAGCGTTGATTTGACTGGGAACACTGAAGCTTTCTTT. It yields the protein CSVDLTGNTEAFF.

The chain has TRBV6-2 or TRBV6-3 and TRBJ2-2; D gene ambiguous. Germline CDR1 reads MNHEY; CDR2 reads SVGEGT. With 6 bases removed from V and 0 bases from J, the gap between germline ends came to 14 bases. This CDR3 has 16 amino acids. The CDR3 loop reads CASSRARRSNTGELFF. The CDR3 nucleotides are TGTGCCAGCAGCAGAGCAAGGCGTTCGAACACCGGGGAGCTGTTTTTT.

J is TRBJ2-5 and V is TRBV6-1, with 9 bases identical to TRBD2. The CDR3 covers 16 residues. Germline V lookup: CDR1 MNHNS, CDR2 SASEGT. The V segment lost 6 bases and the J segment 1 base; nucleotides outside the gene matches: 9. The CDR3 sequence is CASSPGETSGQETQYF. CDR3 coding DNA: TGTGCCAGCAGCCCCGGTGAGACTAGCGGCCAAGAGACCCAGTACTTC.

There are a few counts of this clonotype. The chain carries TRBV11-3 and TRBJ2-5, with D hard to call. This CDR3 is built from 13 residues. Germline V gives CDR1 SGHNT, CDR2 YENEEA. The V and J ends lost 2 bases and 5 bases respectively, with 9 bases between them. The CDR3 nucleotides read TGTGCCAGCAGCTTAAACCCGTTGGAGACCCAGTACTTC. It specifies CASSLNPLETQYF. Full variable domain (remainder filled in from reference TRBV11-3 and TRBJ2-5): EAGVVQSPRYKIIEKKQPVAFWCNPISGHNTLYWYLQNLGQGPELLIRYENEEAVDDSQLPKDRFSAERLKGVDSTLKIQPAELGDSAVYLCASSLNPLETQYFGPGTRLLVL.

This clonotype was counted many times. The genes are TRBV7-9 and TRBJ2-1; tentatively, D is TRBD1 or TRBD2 (6 bases each). CDR1 SEHNR and CDR2 FQNEAQ come from the germline V gene (reference sequence). Trimming stripped 1 base from V and 6 bases from J, with 13 bases between. The CDR3 sequence is 15 residues long. This CDR3 reads CASSLEGGPTNEQFF. The CDR3, as DNA: TGTGCCAGCAGCTTAGAGGGGGGCCCTACCAATGAGCAGTTCTTC.

Ten or more counts support this clonotype. This chain links TRBV7-9 with TRBJ1-1, with 9 positions matching TRBD1. J lost 1 base, V lost 5 bases, and 2 bases had no gene match. Germline V gene data show CDR1 as SEHNR and CDR2 as FQNEAQ (reference sequence). This CDR3 region has 14 residues. The CDR3 DNA reads as TGTGCCAGCAGCGCGGACAGGGGGAACACTGAAGCTTTCTTT. Translating it yields CASSADRGNTEAFF. Variable domain in full (rest from reference TRBV7-9 and TRBJ1-1): DTGVSQNPRHKITKRGQNVTFRCDPISEHNRLYWYRQTLGQGPEFLTYFQNEAQLEKSRLLSDRFSAERPKGSFSTLEIQRTEQGDSAMYLCASSADRGNTEAFFGQGTRLTVV.